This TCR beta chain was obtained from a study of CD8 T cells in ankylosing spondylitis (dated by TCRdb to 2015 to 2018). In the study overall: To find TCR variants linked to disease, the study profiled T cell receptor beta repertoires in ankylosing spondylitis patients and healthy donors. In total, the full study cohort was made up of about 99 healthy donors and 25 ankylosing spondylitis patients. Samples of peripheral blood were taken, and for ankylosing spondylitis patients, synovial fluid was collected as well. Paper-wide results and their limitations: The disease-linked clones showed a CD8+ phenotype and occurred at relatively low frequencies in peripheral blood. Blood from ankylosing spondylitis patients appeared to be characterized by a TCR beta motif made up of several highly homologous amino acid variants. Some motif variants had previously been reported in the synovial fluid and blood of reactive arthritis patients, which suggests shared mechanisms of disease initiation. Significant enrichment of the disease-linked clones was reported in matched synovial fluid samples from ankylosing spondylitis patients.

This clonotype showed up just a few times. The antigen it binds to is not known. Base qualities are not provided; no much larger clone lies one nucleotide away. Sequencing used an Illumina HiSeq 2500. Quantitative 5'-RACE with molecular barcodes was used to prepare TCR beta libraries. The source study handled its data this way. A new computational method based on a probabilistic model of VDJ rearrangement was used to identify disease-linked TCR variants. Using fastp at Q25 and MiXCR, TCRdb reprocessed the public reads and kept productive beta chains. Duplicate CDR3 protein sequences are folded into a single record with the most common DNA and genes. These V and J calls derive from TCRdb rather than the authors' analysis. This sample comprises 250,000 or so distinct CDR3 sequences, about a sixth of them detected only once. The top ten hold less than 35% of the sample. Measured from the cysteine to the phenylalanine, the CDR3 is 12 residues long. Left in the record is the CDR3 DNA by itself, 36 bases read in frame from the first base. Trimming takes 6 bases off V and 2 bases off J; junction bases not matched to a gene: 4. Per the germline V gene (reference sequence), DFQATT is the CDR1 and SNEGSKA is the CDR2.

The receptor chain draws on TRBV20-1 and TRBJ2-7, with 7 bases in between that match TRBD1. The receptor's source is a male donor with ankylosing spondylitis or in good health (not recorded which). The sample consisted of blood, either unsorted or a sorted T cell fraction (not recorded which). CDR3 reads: CSAEGATYEQYF. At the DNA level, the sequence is TGCAGTGCCGAGGGGGCAACCTACGAGCAGTACTTC.